This T cell receptor beta chain originates from a study of patients and donors after allogeneic stem cell transplantation. This clonotype was observed many times. The length of the CDR3 is 15 residues. The germline V gene encodes CDR1 SGHRS and CDR2 YFSETQ. The V and J ends lost 2 bases and 4 bases, in that order; junction bases with no gene match: 7. One entry per CDR3 protein results from TCRdb running MiXCR on the RT-PCR reads. The sample records 8,000 to 9,500 distinct CDR3 sequences, roughly 4.3% being singletons. The specimen sequenced was blood, either unsorted or a sorted T cell fraction (not recorded which). The receptor was isolated from a human donor who was either an allogeneic HSCT recipient or a stem cell or donor lymphocyte infusion donor (not recorded which). It is not recorded whose cells these are; they may come from a transplant donor. This rearrangement joins TRBV5-1 to TRBJ2-5; TRBD2 aligns across 8 bases. The CDR3 here is CASSFPGTRAETQYF. CDR3 in DNA: TGCGCCAGCAGCTTTCCCGGGACTAGGGCAGAGACCCAGTACTTC.